A selection of T cell receptor beta chains follows, all from one sample in a study of blood T cell repertoires in COVID-19. Using immunoSEQ multiplex PCR, the repertoire was profiled, and TCRdb retains in-frame clones only, with some absent. The table records 95,000 to 150,000 clones, under 80% of them present only once. Material: peripheral blood. These receptors came from a man between 65 and 85 years old with acute or convalescent COVID-19. Both conserved end residues are part of each CDR3. D genes are given only for firm matches. The listing skips clone size in some rows; elsewhere it reads once, few, many or a size class.

abundance	d_gene	v_gene	len	j_gene	CDR3nt	CDR3aa
NA	TRBD2	TRBV25-1	14	TRBJ2-3	TGTGCCAGAAAGGGCGGGGGTGGCACAGATACGCAGTATTTT	CARKGGGGTDTQYF
NA	NA	TRBV11-3	13	TRBJ1-2	TGTGCCAGCAGCTTAGCACAGGGTATTGGCTACACCTTC	CASSLAQGIGYTF
NA	NA	TRBV7-9	15	TRBJ1-2	TGTGCCAGCAGCATCGGTCGGGAAACTAACTATGGCTACACCTTC	CASSIGRETNYGYTF
once	NA	TRBV4-2	20	TRBJ2-3	TGTGCCAGCAGCCATCTCCAACAGGGTGCTAGTCTTAGGGTTACAGATACGCAGTATTTT	CASSHLQQGASLRVTDTQYF
NA	NA	TRBV7-3	16	TRBJ1-1	TGTGCCAGCAGCAGAGGCAGGGAACAGCGAGACACTGAAGCTTTCTTT	CASSRGREQRDTEAFF
NA	NA	TRBV27	15	TRBJ1-6	TGTGCCAGCAGTTTTGATAGCTCCTATAATTCACCCCTCCACTTT	CASSFDSSYNSPLHF
NA	NA	TRBV13	14	TRBJ1-2	TGTGCCAGCAGCTTATATAGGGGGTCTGGGGGCTACACCTTC	CASSLYRGSGGYTF
NA	NA	TRBV19	13	TRBJ1-2	TGTGCCAGTACTAAGGGCGAGGGCTATGGCTACACCTTC	CASTKGEGYGYTF
NA	TRBD1	TRBV29-1	15	TRBJ1-1	TGCAGCGCTGGAGTTACAGGGGGTGACTACACTGAAGCTTTCTTT	CSAGVTGGDYTEAFF
few	TRBD1	TRBV5-6	16	TRBJ2-7	TGTGCCAGCAGTCGGGGGACCCGGGACAGGGGAAACGAGCAGTACTTC	CASSRGTRDRGNEQYF
NA	TRBD1	TRBV7-2	13	TRBJ1-5	TGTGCCAGCAGCTCCCAGGGGGATCAGCCCCAGCATTTT	CASSSQGDQPQHF
NA	NA	TRBV14	13	TRBJ1-1	TGTGCCAGCAGCCAAGACCAGAACACTGAAGCTTTCTTT	CASSQDQNTEAFF
NA	NA	TRBV28	12	TRBJ1-5	TGTGCCAGCACTATAAACAGGGAAACCCAGCATTTT	CASTINRETQHF
NA	NA	TRBV11-2	14	TRBJ1-1	TGTGCCAGCAGCTTAGAAAGGGGTGGCACTGAAGCTTTCTTT	CASSLERGGTEAFF
NA	TRBD2	TRBV6-6	15	TRBJ2-3	TGTGCCAGCAGTTATAGCGGGGGGGAGGCAGATACGCAGTATTTT	CASSYSGGEADTQYF
NA	TRBD1	TRBV5-1	15	TRBJ2-1	TGCGCCAGCAGCCCGACAGGGGGCGGGTACAATGAGCAGTTCTTC	CASSPTGGGYNEQFF
NA	NA	TRBV7-2	12	TRBJ2-7	TGTGCCAGCAGTACTAGAGACGGGGTGCCAAGCTTC	CASSTRDGVPSF
NA	NA	TRBV18	15	TRBJ1-1	TGTGCCAGCTCACCAGTATCACAGGGTGACACTGAAGCTTTCTTT	CASSPVSQGDTEAFF
NA	NA	TRBV7-6	14	TRBJ2-7	TGTGCCAGCAGCTTACTCCAGGGCGGCTACGAGCAGTACTTC	CASSLLQGGYEQYF
NA	TRBD1	TRBV5-6	15	TRBJ1-1	TGTGCCAGCAGCCACTCCAGGGGGCGCAGGGTAGTGGCTTTCTTT	CASSHSRGRRVVAFF
NA	TRBD1	TRBV5-1	14	TRBJ1-6	TGCGCCAGCAGCCCCACGGACAGGGAATCACCCCTCCACTTT	CASSPTDRESPLHF
NA	TRBD1	TRBV19	14	TRBJ1-2	TGTGCCAGTAGTGACAGGGGGCAGGCCTATGGCTACACCTTC	CASSDRGQAYGYTF
NA	TRBD1	TRBV4-2	18	TRBJ1-6	TGTGCCAGCAGCCAAGCTGGCCGGGACAGCTCCTATAATTCACCCCTCCACTTT	CASSQAGRDSSYNSPLHF
NA	NA	TRBV5-1	16	TRBJ1-4	TGCGCCAGCAGCTTGGGGGCAGTGCCTACTAATGAAAAACTGTTTTTT	CASSLGAVPTNEKLFF
NA	NA	TRBV5-1	12	TRBJ1-2	TGCGCCAGCAGCTTGGGTGACTGGGGCTACACCTTC	CASSLGDWGYTF
NA	TRBD1	TRBV5-1	15	TRBJ2-7	TGCGCCAGCAGCGAAACGGGACAGGGCCGCTACGAGCAGTACTTC	CASSETGQGRYEQYF
NA	NA	TRBV12-2	14	TRBJ1-1	TGTGCAAGTCGCAGCCTTGACAAGAACACTGAAGCTTTCTTT	CASRSLDKNTEAFF
NA	NA	TRBV9	15	TRBJ1-1	TGTGCCAGCAGCGTAGGGGGGAGGATGAACACTGAAGCTTTCTTT	CASSVGGRMNTEAFF
NA	TRBD1	TRBV5-1	16	TRBJ1-3	TGCGCCAGCAGCCGGGAGCAGGGGGCATCTGGAAACACCATATATTTT	CASSREQGASGNTIYF
NA	TRBD1	TRBV12-3/TRBV12-4	13	TRBJ1-3	TGTGCCAGCAGTACAGGGGACGGAAACACCATATATTTT	CASSTGDGNTIYF
NA	NA	TRBV18	15	TRBJ1-5	TGTGCCAGCTCACCAGCTACAGGGTTCGATCAGCCCCAGCATTTT	CASSPATGFDQPQHF
NA	TRBD1	TRBV6-2/TRBV6-3	15	TRBJ1-1	TGTGCCAGCAGTAAAGAGACAGGGGGGAACACTGAAGCTTTCTTT	CASSKETGGNTEAFF
few	NA	TRBV19	19	TRBJ1-3	TGTGCCAGTAGTATCATAGGGGCCTTTGGGGACATAGGAGGAAACACCATATATTTT	CASSIIGAFGDIGGNTIYF
few	NA	TRBV4-3	14	TRBJ1-2	TGCGCCAGCAGCCAAACGACAGTGGGCTATGGCTACACCTTC	CASSQTTVGYGYTF
few	NA	TRBV20-1	12	TRBJ2-5	TGCAGTGCTAGTGTCGCGGGGGAGACCCAGTACTTC	CSASVAGETQYF
NA	TRBD1	TRBV28	16	TRBJ1-2	TGTGCCAGCAGTTCGGTGGGACAGGGGGTAGCCTATGGCTACACCTTC	CASSSVGQGVAYGYTF
NA	NA	TRBV7-3	15	TRBJ1-1	TGTGCCAGCACCCTTACAACAGGGAGTATCACTGAAGCTTTCTTT	CASTLTTGSITEAFF
NA	NA	TRBV24-1	13	TRBJ1-5	TGTGCCACCAGTGAACCAACTACAGGGCGCTGGCATTTT	CATSEPTTGRWHF
NA	TRBD1	TRBV11-3	20	TRBJ2-3	TGTGCCAGCAGCTTAGACCGGGACAGAAACATTAGGTCTAGCACAGATACGCAGTATTTT	CASSLDRDRNIRSSTDTQYF
NA	NA	TRBV6-2/TRBV6-3	17	TRBJ2-1	TGTGCCAGCAGTTACGGCCCAGACAATCTCTCATACAATGAGCAGTTCTTC	CASSYGPDNLSYNEQFF
few	TRBD1	TRBV19	15	TRBJ1-4	TGTGCCAGTAGTTTACAGGGGGCTGGTAATGAAAAACTGTTTTTT	CASSLQGAGNEKLFF
NA	NA	TRBV18	15	TRBJ2-5	TGTGCCAGCTCACCACCCGACTCTCCAAGCATAACCCAGTACTTC	CASSPPDSPSITQYF
once	NA	TRBV18	16	TRBJ1-2	TGTGCCAGCTCACCCCAGAACGGGGGAACGATGTATGGCTACACCTTC	CASSPQNGGTMYGYTF
NA	TRBD1	TRBV7-2	13	TRBJ1-5	TGTGCCAGCAGCTCGACAGGGAATCAGCCCCAGCATTTT	CASSSTGNQPQHF
NA	NA	TRBV4-3	13	TRBJ1-2	TGCGCCAGCAGCCAAGAATTGTACAGAGGCTACACCTTC	CASSQELYRGYTF
NA	TRBD1	TRBV5-1	16	TRBJ2-7	TGCGCCAGCAGCATAACACTACAGGGGGCAGTTCACGAGCAGTACTTC	CASSITLQGAVHEQYF
NA	TRBD1	TRBV2	15	TRBJ2-3	TGTGCCAGCACTGGCCGACAGGGGTTGACAGATACGCAGTATTTT	CASTGRQGLTDTQYF
NA	TRBD1	TRBV7-2	16	TRBJ1-2	TGTGCCAGCAACCTACCCCGGGACAGGGTAGGCTATGGCTACACCTTC	CASNLPRDRVGYGYTF
NA	TRBD1	TRBV23-1	16	TRBJ1-4	TGCGCCAGTCAGTCCGGACAGGGTTTGGCTAATGAAAAACTGTTTTTT	CASQSGQGLANEKLFF
NA	NA	TRBV2	16	TRBJ1-1	TGTGCCAGCACTACGTCCGGGGGGAGTTGGGGCACTGAAGCTTTCTTT	CASTTSGGSWGTEAFF
NA	NA	TRBV21-1	18	TRBJ1-5	TGTGCCAGCAGCAAAGTTCGGACAGGGGGACTTAGCAATCAGCCCCAGCATTTT	CASSKVRTGGLSNQPQHF
NA	NA	TRBV6-6	15	TRBJ2-7	TGTGCCAGCAGCCCCCGTCCTAGCATTACCTACGAGCAGTACTTC	CASSPRPSITYEQYF
once	TRBD1	TRBV24-1	14	TRBJ2-7	TGTGCCACCAGTGGTACGGGACAGATCCACGAGCAGTACTTC	CATSGTGQIHEQYF
NA	NA	TRBV6-1	13	TRBJ1-2	TGTGCCAGCAGTGAAATGGCGGTATATGGCTACACCTTC	CASSEMAVYGYTF